A selection of T cell receptor beta chains follows, all from one sample in a study of blood T cells in healthy people across ages. Each CDR3 protein is one row after TCRdb ran MiXCR on the 5' RACE reads. Of more than 700,000 distinct CDR3 sequences in the sample, around half were seen once. Sequenced: blood. The receptors originated from a man aged 80 or over in good health. Each CDR3 is given with its conserved first and last residue. A D gene is named only where the DNA matches it firmly. The listing skips clone size in some rows; elsewhere it reads once, few, many or a size class.

J gene | D gene | clone size | V gene | CDR3 DNA | CDR3 protein
TRBJ2-1 | TRBD1 | NA | TRBV24-1 | TGTGCCACCAGTGATTATGGACAGGGGCGGGAGACCCAGTTCTTC | CATSDYGQGRETQFF
TRBJ2-7 | NA | many | TRBV24-1 | TGTGCCACCAGTGATTTGCAGGGCTACGAGCAGTACTTC | CATSDLQGYEQYF
TRBJ2-3 | TRBD2 | NA | TRBV20-1 | TGCAGTGCTAGAGATGGTACTAGCGGGAGGGTTATTGATACGCAGTATTTT | CSARDGTSGRVIDTQYF
TRBJ2-5 | TRBD2 | NA | TRBV29-1 | TGCAGCGTTGAACAGGGAGGGCAAGAGACCCAGTACTTC | CSVEQGGQETQYF
TRBJ1-2 | NA | NA | TRBV12-3/TRBV12-4 | TGTGCCAGCTGTCAAACCACGGGTGGCTATGGCTACACCTTC | CASCQTTGGYGYTF
TRBJ1-2 | NA | few | TRBV6-5 | TGTGCCAGCAGTTACTCAAAGGGGAGGAACTATGGCTACACCTTC | CASSYSKGRNYGYTF
TRBJ2-3 | TRBD2 | NA | TRBV4-2 | TGTGCCAGCAGCCAAAGCAGGACTAGCGGGATGGATACGCAGTATTTT | CASSQSRTSGMDTQYF
TRBJ2-7 | TRBD2 | NA | TRBV20-1 | TGCAGTGCTAGAGAACCCGGGACTAGCCTGATAAGCTCCTACAATGAGCAGTACTTC | CSAREPGTSLISSYNEQYF
TRBJ2-7 | NA | many | TRBV3-1 | TGTGCCAGCAGCCAGGGCAGGGGCTACGAGCAGTACTTC | CASSQGRGYEQYF
TRBJ2-3 | NA | NA | TRBV20-1 | TGCAGTGCCGCCACTAGTGGGCGGGATACGCAGTATTTT | CSAATSGRDTQYF
TRBJ2-7 | NA | NA | TRBV6-5 | TGTGCCAGCTTGGACAGCCAGACCTACGAGCAGTACTTC | CASLDSQTYEQYF
TRBJ2-3 | NA | NA | TRBV6-2/TRBV6-3 | TGTGCCAGCAGTAAGCAGACAGGTGACGGAGATACGCAGTATTTT | CASSKQTGDGDTQYF
TRBJ1-6 | NA | NA | TRBV20-1 | TGCAGTGCCCAAACGGCGAATTCACCCCTCCACTTT | CSAQTANSPLHF
TRBJ1-2 | TRBD1 | NA | TRBV29-1 | TGCAGCTTGGGGACAGGGGGATATGGCTACACCTTC | CSLGTGGYGYTF
TRBJ2-4 | NA | once | TRBV20-1 | TGCAGTGCCACCCGTCCCCAAAACATTCAGTACTTC | CSATRPQNIQYF
TRBJ2-7 | NA | NA | TRBV4-3 | TGCGCCAGCAGCCAAGAACGGGGCGGGTTCCCCTACGAGCAGTACTTC | CASSQERGGFPYEQYF
TRBJ2-1 | NA | few | TRBV7-8 | TGTGCCAGCAGCTTACTTCCCGCGAATGAGCAGTTCTTC | CASSLLPANEQFF
TRBJ2-4 | NA | NA | TRBV6-5 | TGTGCCAGCAAACCAGCGGGCAAAAACATTCAGTACTTC | CASKPAGKNIQYF
TRBJ1-1 | TRBD1 | NA | TRBV7-2 | TGTGCCAGCAGCTTACAACAGGGGGCCACTGAAGCTTTCTTT | CASSLQQGATEAFF
TRBJ2-7 | TRBD1 | NA | TRBV6-5 | TGTGCCAGCAGCCGCTCTACCACAGGGGGTGGCTACGAGCAGTACTTC | CASSRSTTGGGYEQYF
TRBJ2-1 | TRBD2 | NA | TRBV20-1 | TGCAGTGCCGATACAACTAGCGGGGGTATTAATGAGCAGTTCTTC | CSADTTSGGINEQFF
TRBJ1-5 | NA | NA | TRBV12-3/TRBV12-4 | TGTGCCAGCAGGCTAAGAGATCAGCCCCAGCATTTT | CASRLRDQPQHF
TRBJ2-5 | NA | NA | TRBV29-1 | TGCAGCGTTGAGTTGTGGGGGCAGATCCAAGAGACCCAGTACTTC | CSVELWGQIQETQYF
TRBJ2-3 | NA | NA | TRBV5-1 | TGCGCCAGCAGCACAGCGGACAGTTTCACAGATACGCAGTATTTT | CASSTADSFTDTQYF
TRBJ1-2 | NA | few | TRBV5-1 | TGCGCCAGCAGCTTGTACCCATTGAACTATGGCTACACCTTC | CASSLYPLNYGYTF
TRBJ2-5 | NA | few | TRBV21-1 | TGTGCCAGCAGCCTCATGGACAGGGTGAGGGAGACCCAGTACTTC | CASSLMDRVRETQYF
TRBJ2-1 | TRBD1 | NA | TRBV20-1 | TGCAGTGCTCCAACCGGGACAGGGGGCATTAATGAGCAGTTCTTC | CSAPTGTGGINEQFF
TRBJ2-5 | TRBD1 | NA | TRBV10-3 | TGTGCCATCAGTCTTGGGACAGGGGCGTACCAAGAGACCCAGTACTTC | CAISLGTGAYQETQYF
TRBJ2-3 | TRBD2 | NA | TRBV25-1 | TGTGCCAGCAGTGGGACTAGCGGGCGGGATACGCAGTATTTT | CASSGTSGRDTQYF
TRBJ2-5 | NA | NA | TRBV20-1 | TGCAGTGCTAGTGATTGGTTGGGTGAGACCCAGTACTTC | CSASDWLGETQYF
TRBJ2-4 | NA | NA | TRBV29-1 | TGCAGCGTCTGGGTCAATGGTAACATTCAGTACTTC | CSVWVNGNIQYF
TRBJ2-2 | NA | NA | TRBV19 | TGTGCCAGTAGTATCCCCAGGTCGAACACCGGGGAGCTGTTTTTT | CASSIPRSNTGELFF
TRBJ2-3 | NA | many | TRBV7-3 | TGTGCCAGCAGCTTAACAGGCAGGCACGGGAGCACAGATACGCAGTATTTT | CASSLTGRHGSTDTQYF
TRBJ2-5 | TRBD2 | many | TRBV7-2 | TGTGCCAGCAGCTGGGATAGCGGGAGCACCCAAGAGACCCAGTACTTC | CASSWDSGSTQETQYF
TRBJ1-2 | NA | many | TRBV12-3/TRBV12-4 | TGTGCCAGCAGTTTAGCGGGGGGGCGAACCTATGGCTACACCTTC | CASSLAGGRTYGYTF
TRBJ1-4 | NA | few | TRBV4-2 | TGTGCCAGCAGCCAAGTAGGGGGAGCTAATGAAAAACTGTTTTTT | CASSQVGGANEKLFF
TRBJ2-7 | NA | many | TRBV7-2 | TGTGCCAGCAGCTTAGCGTTCTCAAACTACGAGCAGTACTTC | CASSLAFSNYEQYF
TRBJ2-2 | TRBD2 | many | TRBV6-5 | TGTGCCAGCAGTTCGGGGCGGGAGCTATTCCCCGGGGAGCTGTTTTTT | CASSSGRELFPGELFF
TRBJ2-7 | NA | NA | TRBV30 | TGTGCCTGGAGTCGGACCTACGAGCAGTACTTC | CAWSRTYEQYF
TRBJ2-7 | TRBD2 | few | TRBV19 | TGTGCCAGTAGCCCCCTATCTAGCGGGAGAGACGACGAGCAGTACTTC | CASSPLSSGRDDEQYF
TRBJ2-1 | TRBD2 | NA | TRBV20-1 | TGCAGTGCTAGAGATTTGGCTATTAGCGGGAGGAAGAATGAGCAGTTCTTC | CSARDLAISGRKNEQFF
TRBJ2-3 | NA | NA | TRBV7-2 | TGTGCCAGCAGCATAAAGCCTCAGTCAGAGGAGTATTTT | CASSIKPQSEEYF
TRBJ2-1 | TRBD2 | NA | TRBV5-5 | TGTGCCAGCAGCCTAGGTAGCGGGAGGGCCGCTTATGAGCAGTTCTTC | CASSLGSGRAAYEQFF
TRBJ1-6 | NA | few | TRBV20-1 | TGCAGTGCTAGACCACGGGCGGCCTATAATTCACCCCTCCACTTT | CSARPRAAYNSPLHF
TRBJ2-3 | TRBD2 | NA | TRBV5-1 | TGCGCCAGCAGCCTAAAAGCGGGAAGCACAGATACGCAGTATTTT | CASSLKAGSTDTQYF
TRBJ2-2 | NA | NA | TRBV5-1 | TGCGCCAGCAGCTTAGGTGGGAGGCCCACCGGGGAGCTGTTTTTT | CASSLGGRPTGELFF
TRBJ2-3 | NA | NA | TRBV7-2 | TGTGCCAGCACCCTCGGCGGAGATACGCAGTATTTT | CASTLGGDTQYF
TRBJ2-3 | NA | few | TRBV5-1 | TGCGCCAGCAGCTGGGCGGCGGAACCTAGCACAGATACGCAGTATTTT | CASSWAAEPSTDTQYF
TRBJ2-1 | TRBD2 | NA | TRBV5-6 | TGTGCCAGCAGCAACGGGGGGTCCAAGCAGTTCTTC | CASSNGGSKQFF
TRBJ2-4 | TRBD2 | many | TRBV12-3/TRBV12-4 | TGTGCCAGCAGTTTAAGCGGGAGTCGGGCCAAAAACATTCAGTACTTC | CASSLSGSRAKNIQYF
TRBJ1-5 | NA | NA | TRBV20-1 | TGCAGTGCTAGTCAAGCCGGGGAAATTAAGCCCCAGCATTTT | CSASQAGEIKPQHF
TRBJ2-1 | NA | few | TRBV12-3/TRBV12-4 | TGTGCCAGCAGCCAGAGAAGGGATTCGGGCAATGAGCAGTTCTTC | CASSQRRDSGNEQFF
TRBJ2-4 | TRBD1 | few | TRBV12-3/TRBV12-4 | TGTGCCAGCACCTTCACGACAGGGTCCATTCAGTACTTC | CASTFTTGSIQYF